These T cell receptor beta chains were read from a single sample in a study of T cells in Graves' hyperthyroidism and ophthalmopathy. TCRdb re-called the multiplex PCR reads with MiXCR, one entry per CDR3 protein. The sample gives over 450,000 distinct CDR3 sequences, 13% to 15% of which show up once; around 17% is in the top ten. The sample was blood. The receptors derive from a woman aged 18-29 years with Graves' hyperthyroidism. CDR3s include the opening cysteine and the closing phenylalanine or tryptophan. A D gene is named only where the DNA matches it firmly. The size field is filled for only some rows; it gives once, few, many or a size class.

V gene	D gene	clone size	J gene	CDR3 protein	CDR3 DNA
TRBV29-1	TRBD1	few	TRBJ1-1	CSTPGTGRGMNTEAFF	TGCAGCACCCCCGGGACAGGGAGGGGGATGAACACTGAAGCTTTCTTT
TRBV5-1	.	.	TRBJ2-2	CASSLGWAYGGELFF	TGCGCCAGCAGCTTGGGATGGGCATACGGCGGGGAGCTGTTTTTT
TRBV18	.	few	TRBJ2-1	CASSPARAAEQFF	TGTGCCAGCTCACCTGCCAGGGCCGCTGAGCAGTTCTTC
TRBV10-3	TRBD1	many	TRBJ1-1	CAISPSGGGTGRVRTEAFF	TGTGCCATCAGCCCCAGTGGGGGCGGGACAGGACGAGTCAGGACTGAAGCTTTCTTT
TRBV12-3/TRBV12-4	.	many	TRBJ1-4	CASTRGGNNEKLFF	TGTGCCAGCACCCGGGGGGGAAACAATGAAAAACTGTTTTTT
TRBV3-1	.	.	TRBJ2-2	CASSSSGSRTSGELFF	TGTGCCAGCAGCTCGTCGGGAAGCCGCACCTCCGGGGAGCTGTTTTTT
TRBV29-1	TRBD2	many	TRBJ2-3	CSVERGTSGTSTDTQYF	TGCAGCGTTGAGAGAGGGACTAGCGGGACTAGCACAGATACGCAGTATTTT
TRBV19	.	.	TRBJ1-4	CASSLGHQTNEKLFF	TGTGCCAGTAGCCTCGGGCATCAAACTAATGAAAAACTGTTTTTT
TRBV25-1	.	many	TRBJ2-2	CASSEGLTRGELFF	TGTGCCAGCAGTGAAGGGCTTACGAGGGGGGAGCTGTTTTTT
TRBV7-3	.	many	TRBJ2-3	CASSLGSGGFTDTQYF	TGTGCCAGCAGCTTAGGTTCCGGCGGCTTCACAGATACGCAGTATTTT
TRBV24-1	.	.	TRBJ2-3	CATSDRGDPQYF	TGTGCCACCAGTGATCGAGGAGATCCTCAGTATTTT
TRBV3-1	.	few	TRBJ2-3	CASSVNPGSGSDTQYF	TGTGCCAGCAGCGTAAATCCTGGGAGCGGGTCAGATACGCAGTATTTT
TRBV4-2	.	many	TRBJ1-1	CASSQDKWTQAFF	TGTGCCAGCAGCCAAGATAAATGGACACAAGCTTTCTTT
TRBV11-3	.	few	TRBJ1-3	CASSVRDSSLYSGNTIYF	TGTGCCAGCAGCGTCCGAGATAGTTCGCTCTACTCTGGAAACACCATATATTTT
TRBV19	TRBD1	few	TRBJ1-5	CASIGTGPVGNQPQHF	TGTGCCAGTATTGGGACAGGGCCCGTGGGCAATCAGCCCCAGCATTTT
TRBV5-4	.	many	TRBJ2-2	CASSPPRNTGELFF	TGTGCCAGCAGCCCCCCTAGGAACACCGGGGAGCTGTTTTTT
TRBV4-1	.	.	TRBJ1-5	CASSQNGQPQHF	TGCGCCAGCAGCCAGAACGGGCAGCCCCAGCATTTT
TRBV6-1	TRBD2	.	TRBJ2-3	CASSQTPGGGTDTQYF	TGTGCCAGCAGTCAAACCCCGGGGGGGGGCACAGATACGCAGTATTTT
TRBV12-3/TRBV12-4	.	many	TRBJ1-5	CASSAPGTPSEPQHF	TGTGCCAGCAGTGCCCCCGGGACACCGAGTGAGCCCCAGCATTTT
TRBV3-1	.	many	TRBJ2-5	CASSQDWSQETQYF	TGTGCCAGCAGCCAAGACTGGTCCCAAGAGACCCAGTACTTC
TRBV10-3	TRBD2	many	TRBJ2-5	CAITPGTSETQYF	TGTGCCATCACTCCAGGGACTAGCGAGACCCAGTACTTC
TRBV19	TRBD1	many	TRBJ2-1	CASSSSGGRGPGQFF	TGTGCCAGTAGTAGTTCAGGGGGCAGGGGACCAGGGCAGTTCTTC
TRBV6-1	.	many	TRBJ1-1	CASSVGAHEAFF	TGTGCCAGCAGTGTCGGGGCCCATGAAGCTTTCTTT
TRBV12-3/TRBV12-4	TRBD1	many	TRBJ1-5	CASSAGTVQPQHF	TGTGCCAGCAGTGCCGGGACAGTCCAGCCCCAGCATTTT
TRBV11-3	TRBD2	many	TRBJ2-1	CASSLRELDYNEQFF	TGTGCCAGCAGCTTGCGGGAGCTGGACTACAATGAGCAGTTCTTC
TRBV20-1	.	.	TRBJ2-2	CSARAGQLTGELFF	TGCAGTGCTAGGGCGGGACAGCTAACCGGGGAGCTGTTTTTT